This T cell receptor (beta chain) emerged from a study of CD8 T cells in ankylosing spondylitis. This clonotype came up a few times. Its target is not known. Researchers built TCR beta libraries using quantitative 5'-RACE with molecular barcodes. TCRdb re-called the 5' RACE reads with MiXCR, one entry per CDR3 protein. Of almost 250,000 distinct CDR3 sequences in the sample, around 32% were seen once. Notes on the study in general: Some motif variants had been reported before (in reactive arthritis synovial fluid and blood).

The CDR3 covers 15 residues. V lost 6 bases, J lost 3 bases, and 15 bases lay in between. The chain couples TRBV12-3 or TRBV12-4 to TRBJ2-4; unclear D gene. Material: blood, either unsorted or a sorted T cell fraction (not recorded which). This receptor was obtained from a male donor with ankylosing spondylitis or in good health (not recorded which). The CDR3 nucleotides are TGTGCCAGCAGCCCAGAGCACCCTGACAAAAACATTCAGTACTTC. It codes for CASSPEHPDKNIQYF.